A single T cell receptor (beta chain) is shown here with its context. The data originate from a study of blood T cell repertoires in COVID-19. The CDR3 has 16 amino acids. The V end lost 1 base, the J end lost 6 bases, and 16 bases lay between the germline ends. Per the germline V gene, CDR1 is LGHNA and CDR2 is YSLEER. Here immunoSEQ multiplex PCR was the method, and the copy in TCRdb shows in-frame clones only, minus some. Of about 210,000 clones listed, 82% were seen once; the top ten hold approximately 5.2%. Sequencing input: peripheral blood. The chain is built from TRBV4-3 and TRBJ2-1; the D gene is possibly TRBD2 (6 bases). The origin of this receptor is a woman in her 70s with COVID-19, enrolled during active disease. The CDR3 protein is CASSQGAGGSGNEQFF. CDR3 nucleotide sequence: TGCGCCAGCAGCCAAGGGGCTGGGGGGTCAGGCAATGAGCAGTTCTTC.